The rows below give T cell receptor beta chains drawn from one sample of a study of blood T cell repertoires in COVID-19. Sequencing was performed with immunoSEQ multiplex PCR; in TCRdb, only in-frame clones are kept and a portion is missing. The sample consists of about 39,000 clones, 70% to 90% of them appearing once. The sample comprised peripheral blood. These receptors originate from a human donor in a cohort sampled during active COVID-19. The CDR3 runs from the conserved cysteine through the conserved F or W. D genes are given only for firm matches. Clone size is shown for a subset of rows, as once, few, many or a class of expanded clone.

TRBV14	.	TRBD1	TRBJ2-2	TGTGCCAGCAGCCAAGAGAGGGGGCGGAGCGGGGAGCTGTTTTTT	CASSQERGRSGELFF
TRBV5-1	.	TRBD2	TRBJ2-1	TGCGCCAGCAGCCCGGGGGGGCGGGGGTCCTACGACAATGAGCAGTTCTTC	CASSPGGRGSYDNEQFF
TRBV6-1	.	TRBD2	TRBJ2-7	TGTGCCAGCAGTGTACTAGCGGGGGGGTCTTCACCCTACGAGCAGTACTTC	CASSVLAGGSSPYEQYF
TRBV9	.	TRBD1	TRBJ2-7	TGTGCCAGCAGCGAGGGACAGGCTATCTACGAGCAGTACTTC	CASSEGQAIYEQYF
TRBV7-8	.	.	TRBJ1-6	TGTGCCAGCAGCTTCGCGCAGGGTCGCGCTTCACCCCTCCACTTT	CASSFAQGRASPLHF
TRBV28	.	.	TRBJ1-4	TGTGCCAGTAACGACAGGAAAAAACTGTTTTTT	CASNDRKKLFF
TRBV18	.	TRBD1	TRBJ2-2	TGTGCCAGCTCACCGAAGGGACAGGGATCCGGGGAGCTGTTTTTT	CASSPKGQGSGELFF
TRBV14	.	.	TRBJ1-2	TGTGCCAGCAGCCAAGATGGAGGGCTGACGGGCTACACCTTC	CASSQDGGLTGYTF
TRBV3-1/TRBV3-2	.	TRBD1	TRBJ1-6	TGTGCCAGCAGCCTAGACAGGGTTAATTCACCCCTCCACTTT	CASSLDRVNSPLHF
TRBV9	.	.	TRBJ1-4	TGTGCCAGCAGCGTGGCCGCAACTAATGAAAAACTGTTTTTT	CASSVAATNEKLFF
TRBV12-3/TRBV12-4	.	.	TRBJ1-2	TGTGCCAGCAGTCCCCAGGGATGGGGCTACACCTTC	CASSPQGWGYTF
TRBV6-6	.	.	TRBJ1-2	TGTGCCAGCAGCTTCGGCGGGGGGGCAGGCTATGGCTACACCTTC	CASSFGGGAGYGYTF
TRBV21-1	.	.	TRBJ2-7	TGTGCCACTCCTTCTGCGGTCCCCCACGAGCAGTACTTC	CATPSAVPHEQYF
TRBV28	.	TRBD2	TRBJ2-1	TGTGCCAGCAGCCGGGGGGTGAGTGAGCAGTTCTTC	CASSRGVSEQFF
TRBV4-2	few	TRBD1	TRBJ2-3	TGTGCCAGCAGCCAATTCCGGGACAGGATCACGGATACGCAGTATTTT	CASSQFRDRITDTQYF
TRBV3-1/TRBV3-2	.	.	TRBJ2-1	TGTGCCAGCAGCCACCCCCCACAGGGGGGGACCTACAATGAGCAGTTCTTC	CASSHPPQGGTYNEQFF
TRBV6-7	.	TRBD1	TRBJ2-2	TGTGCCAGCACCCGAGACAGGGCGGCCGGGGAGCTGTTTTTT	CASTRDRAAGELFF
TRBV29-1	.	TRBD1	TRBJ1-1	TGCAGCGTTGAGTCACTGGGGACAGGGGTAGGGCGAACTGAAGCTTTCTTT	CSVESLGTGVGRTEAFF
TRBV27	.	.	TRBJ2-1	TGTGCCAGCAGTTGGGAGACTCAAGGCAATGAGCAGTTCTTC	CASSWETQGNEQFF
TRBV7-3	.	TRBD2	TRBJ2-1	TGTGCCAGCAGCCCGGGGGGGCGCGGGGCTGAGCAGTTCTTC	CASSPGGRGAEQFF
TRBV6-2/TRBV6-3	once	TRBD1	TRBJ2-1	TGTGCCAGCAGTCCGCATCGGACAGGTGGATCCTACAATGAGCAGTTCTTC	CASSPHRTGGSYNEQFF
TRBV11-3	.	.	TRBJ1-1	TGTGCCAGCAGCTCCAGGGGAGGGGACACTGAAGCTTTCTTT	CASSSRGGDTEAFF
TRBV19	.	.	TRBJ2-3	TGTGCCAGTAGCCAAACGGGACTTGACACAGATACGCAGTATTTT	CASSQTGLDTDTQYF
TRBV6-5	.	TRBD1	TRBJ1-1	TGTGCCAGCAGCCGACAGGGTGAGAACACTGAAGCTTTCTTT	CASSRQGENTEAFF
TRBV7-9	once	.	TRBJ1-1	TGTGCCAGCAGCTTAGTAGCGGGGAATGTCGCTGAAGCTTTCTTT	CASSLVAGNVAEAFF
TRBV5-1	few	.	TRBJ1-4	TGCGCCAGCAGCTTGGTGCTGACAGTTAATGAAAAACTGTTTTTT	CASSLVLTVNEKLFF
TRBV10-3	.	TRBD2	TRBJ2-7	TGTGCCATCAGTCTGACTAGCGCCGGATACGAGCAGTACTTC	CAISLTSAGYEQYF
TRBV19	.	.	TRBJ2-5	TGTGCCAGTAGTATAGGACTAGGTGGGACCCAGTACTTC	CASSIGLGGTQYF
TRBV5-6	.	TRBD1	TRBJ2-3	TGTGCCAGCAGCTTGCCGGGACAGTACACAGATACGCAGTATTTT	CASSLPGQYTDTQYF
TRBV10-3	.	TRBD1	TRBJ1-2	TGTGCCATCAGTGGGACAGGGGTTAACTATGGCTACACCTTC	CAISGTGVNYGYTF
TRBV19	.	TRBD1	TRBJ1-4	TGTGCCAGTAGTATTCCCCGGGACAGGGGAGTGCAGAATGAAAAACTGTTTTTT	CASSIPRDRGVQNEKLFF
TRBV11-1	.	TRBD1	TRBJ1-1	TGTGCCAGCAGCTTAGACCGGGACAGGAACACTGAAGCTTTCTTT	CASSLDRDRNTEAFF
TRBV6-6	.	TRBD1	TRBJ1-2	TGTGCCAGCAGTCACCCCGTACAGGGGCCCACTAACTATGGCTACACCTTC	CASSHPVQGPTNYGYTF
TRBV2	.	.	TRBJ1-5	TGTGCCAGCAGTTTACAGTATCAGCCCCAGCATTTT	CASSLQYQPQHF
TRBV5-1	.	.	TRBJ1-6	TGCGCCAGCAGCTTGGCGGGGGTTAATTCACCCCTCCACTTT	CASSLAGVNSPLHF
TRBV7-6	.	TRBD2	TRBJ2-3	TGTGCCAGCAGCCTTAGCGGGGGGGACACAGATACGCAGTATTTT	CASSLSGGDTDTQYF
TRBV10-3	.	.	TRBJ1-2	TGTGCCATCAGTGACGGCAGGGCTGGCTACACCTTC	CAISDGRAGYTF
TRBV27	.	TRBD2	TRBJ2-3	TGTGCCAGCAGTTTATTCTGGGCGGGGGGAAGGGATACGCAGTATTTT	CASSLFWAGGRDTQYF
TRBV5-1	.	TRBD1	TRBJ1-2	TGCGCCAGCAGTTCTCGGACAGGGGGCCTCTTAGGCTACACCTTC	CASSSRTGGLLGYTF
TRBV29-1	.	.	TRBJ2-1	TGCAGCGTTGATTTGGCGGTCTCCTACAATGAGCAGTTCTTC	CSVDLAVSYNEQFF
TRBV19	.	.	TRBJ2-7	TGTGCCAGTAGTGCAGGGGTTAACTACGAGCAGTACTTC	CASSAGVNYEQYF
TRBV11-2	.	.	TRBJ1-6	TGTGCCAGCAGTACAGGGTCCTATAATTCACCCCTCCACTTT	CASSTGSYNSPLHF
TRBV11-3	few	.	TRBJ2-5	TGTGCCAGCAGCCAGAACGGACCCGAGGGCGAGACCCAGTACTTC	CASSQNGPEGETQYF
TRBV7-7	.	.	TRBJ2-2	TGTGCTAGCAGCTTAGAGCCGATTCCCACCGGGGAGCTGTTTTTT	CASSLEPIPTGELFF
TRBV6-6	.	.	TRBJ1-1	TGTGCCAGCAGTTTCCCGGGAGGTACTGAAGCTTTCTTT	CASSFPGGTEAFF
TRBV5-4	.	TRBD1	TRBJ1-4	TGTGCCAGCAGTTTCAAAGGGGGCCCAGATGAAAAACTGTTTTTT	CASSFKGGPDEKLFF
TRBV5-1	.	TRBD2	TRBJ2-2	TGCGCCAGCAGACCCAGCGGGAAGAACACCGGGGAGCTGTTTTTT	CASRPSGKNTGELFF
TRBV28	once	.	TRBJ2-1	TGTGCCAGCAGTCCACAGGGTCTTGAGCAGTTCTTC	CASSPQGLEQFF
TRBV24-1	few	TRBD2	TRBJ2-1	TGTGCCACCAGTGATTTGGGCGCGGGGGGATACAATGAGCAGTTCTTC	CATSDLGAGGYNEQFF
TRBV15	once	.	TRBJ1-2	TGTGCCACCAGCAGAGGGGGGGGCTCGGACGGCTACACCTTC	CATSRGGGSDGYTF
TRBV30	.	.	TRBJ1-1	TGTGCCTGGAGTGTGGGCCGGGGTACTGAAGCTTTCTTT	CAWSVGRGTEAFF
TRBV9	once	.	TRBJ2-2	TGTGCCAGCAGCGGCCGGGACAAACACTCCACCGGGGAGCTGTTTTTT	CASSGRDKHSTGELFF
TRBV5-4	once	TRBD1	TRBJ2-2	TGTGCCAGCAGCTTGGTACAGGGGAGCACCGGGGAGCTGTTTTTT	CASSLVQGSTGELFF
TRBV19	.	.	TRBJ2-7	TGTGCCAGTAGTATAAGTTCGGGACATCCGGTCGGCGAGCAGTACTTC	CASSISSGHPVGEQYF
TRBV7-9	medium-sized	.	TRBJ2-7	TGTGCCGCCGATCATATTACAGGGAACTCCTACGAGCAGTACTTC	CAADHITGNSYEQYF